The clone carrying this TCR beta chain was seen many times. This sample was taken from a study of regulatory T cells in long-lasting Graves disease. The sample's time point: newly diagnosed GD, antithyroid drugs for less than 3 months. PBMC-extracted RNA yielded the TCR library. Assembly of TCR beta libraries relied on iRepertoire HTBI primers together with Arm-PCR of CDR3 regions. One entry per CDR3 protein results from TCRdb running MiXCR on the multiplex PCR reads. The table includes hundreds of thousands of distinct CDR3 sequences, approximately 15% detected once. These data were likewise used in another study, on T cells in Graves' hyperthyroidism and ophthalmopathy.

Sequencing used peripheral blood mononuclear cells (PBMCs), obtained at new diagnosis, from a patient treated with antithyroid drugs. The sequence came from a man aged 35 to 55 with Graves disease.

Written as DNA, the CDR3 is TGTGCCAGCAGCCAATCGCGGGGGGGCCAAGAGACCCAGTACTTC. This translates into CASSQSRGGQETQYF. The chain has TRBV4-2 and TRBJ2-5; 9 nucleotides agree with TRBD2. Germline loops: CDR1 LGHNA, CDR2 YNFKEQ. The CDR3 loop spans 15 amino acids. The V gene end was trimmed by 2 bases and the J gene end by 1 base; junction bases not matched to a gene: 2.